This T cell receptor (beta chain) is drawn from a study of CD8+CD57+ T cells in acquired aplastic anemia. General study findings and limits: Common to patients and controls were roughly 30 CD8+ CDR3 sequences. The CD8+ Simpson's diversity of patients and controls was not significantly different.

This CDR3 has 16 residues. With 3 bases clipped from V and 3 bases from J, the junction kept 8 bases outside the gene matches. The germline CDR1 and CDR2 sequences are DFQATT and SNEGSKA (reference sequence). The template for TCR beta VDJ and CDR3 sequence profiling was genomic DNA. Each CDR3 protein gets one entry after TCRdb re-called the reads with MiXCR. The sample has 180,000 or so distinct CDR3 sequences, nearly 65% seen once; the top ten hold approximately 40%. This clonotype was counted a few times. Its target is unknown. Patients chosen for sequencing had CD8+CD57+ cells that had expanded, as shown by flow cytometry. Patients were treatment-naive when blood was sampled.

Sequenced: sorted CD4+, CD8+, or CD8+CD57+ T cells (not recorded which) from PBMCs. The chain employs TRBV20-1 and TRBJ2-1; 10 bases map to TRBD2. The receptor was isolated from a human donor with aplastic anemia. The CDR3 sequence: CSASALAGGDYNEQFF. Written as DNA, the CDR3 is TGCAGTGCTAGTGCGTTAGCGGGAGGTGACTACAATGAGCAGTTCTTC.